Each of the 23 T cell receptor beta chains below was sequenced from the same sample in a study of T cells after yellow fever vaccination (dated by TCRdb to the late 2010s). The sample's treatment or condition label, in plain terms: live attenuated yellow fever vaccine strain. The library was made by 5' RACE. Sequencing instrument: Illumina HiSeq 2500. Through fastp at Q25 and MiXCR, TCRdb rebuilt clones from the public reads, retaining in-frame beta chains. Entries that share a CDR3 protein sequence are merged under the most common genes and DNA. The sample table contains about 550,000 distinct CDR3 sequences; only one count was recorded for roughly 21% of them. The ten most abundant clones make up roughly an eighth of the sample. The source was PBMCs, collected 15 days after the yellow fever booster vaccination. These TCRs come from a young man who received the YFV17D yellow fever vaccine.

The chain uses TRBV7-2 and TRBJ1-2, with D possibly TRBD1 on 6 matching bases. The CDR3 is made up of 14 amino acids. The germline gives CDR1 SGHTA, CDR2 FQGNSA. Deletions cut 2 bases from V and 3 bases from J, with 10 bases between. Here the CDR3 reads CASSLQGKYYGYTF. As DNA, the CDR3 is TGTGCCAGCAGCTTACAGGGGAAGTACTATGGCTACACCTTC.

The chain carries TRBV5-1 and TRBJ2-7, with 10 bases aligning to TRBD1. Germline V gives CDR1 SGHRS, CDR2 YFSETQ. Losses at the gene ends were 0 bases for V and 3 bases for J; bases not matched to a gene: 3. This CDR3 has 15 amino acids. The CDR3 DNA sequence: TGCGCCAGCAGCTTGGCCGGACAGGGGGTCTACGAGCAGTACTTC. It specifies CASSLAGQGVYEQYF.

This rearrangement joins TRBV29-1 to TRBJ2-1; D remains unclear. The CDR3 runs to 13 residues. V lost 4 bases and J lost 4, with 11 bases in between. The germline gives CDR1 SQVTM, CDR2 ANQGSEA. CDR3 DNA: TGCAGCGTTGTGGGATACGGGTACAATGAGCAGTTCTTC. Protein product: CSVVGYGYNEQFF.

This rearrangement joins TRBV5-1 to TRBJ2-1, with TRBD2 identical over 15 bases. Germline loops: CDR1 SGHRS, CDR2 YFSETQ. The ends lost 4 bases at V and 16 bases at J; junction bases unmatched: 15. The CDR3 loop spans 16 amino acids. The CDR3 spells CASSPAAGTSGRSQFF. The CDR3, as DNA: TGCGCCAGCAGCCCCGCGGCCGGGACTAGCGGGAGGAGCCAATTCTTC.

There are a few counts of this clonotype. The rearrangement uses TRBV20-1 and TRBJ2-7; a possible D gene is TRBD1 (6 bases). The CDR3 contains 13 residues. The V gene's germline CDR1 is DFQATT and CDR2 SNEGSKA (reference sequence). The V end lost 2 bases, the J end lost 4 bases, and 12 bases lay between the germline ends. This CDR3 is CSARRQDRYEQYF. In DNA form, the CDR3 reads TGCAGTGCTAGAAGACAGGACCGGTACGAGCAGTACTTC.

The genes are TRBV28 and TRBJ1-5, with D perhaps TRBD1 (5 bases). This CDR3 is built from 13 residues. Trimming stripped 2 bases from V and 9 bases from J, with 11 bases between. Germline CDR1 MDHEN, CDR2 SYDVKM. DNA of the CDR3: TGTGCCAGCAGTTTACCCCGGGGCGGGCCCCAGCATTTT. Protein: CASSLPRGGPQHF.

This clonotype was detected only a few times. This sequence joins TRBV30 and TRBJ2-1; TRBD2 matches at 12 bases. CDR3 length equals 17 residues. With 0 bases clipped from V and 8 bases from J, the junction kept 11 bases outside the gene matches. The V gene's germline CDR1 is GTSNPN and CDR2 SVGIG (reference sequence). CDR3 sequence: CAWSVPTSGSLIHEQFF. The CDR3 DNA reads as TGTGCCTGGAGTGTACCGACTAGCGGGAGTCTAATCCATGAGCAGTTCTTC.

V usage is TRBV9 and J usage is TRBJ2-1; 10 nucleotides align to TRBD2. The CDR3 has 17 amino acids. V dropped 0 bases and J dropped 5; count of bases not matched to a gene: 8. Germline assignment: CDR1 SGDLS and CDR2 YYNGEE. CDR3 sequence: CASSVGSSGSGDNEQFF. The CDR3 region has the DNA TGTGCCAGCAGCGTAGGCTCTAGCGGGAGTGGGGACAATGAGCAGTTCTTC. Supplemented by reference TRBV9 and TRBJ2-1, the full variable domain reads DSGVTQTPKHLITATGQRVTLRCSPRSGDLSVYWYQQSLDQGLQFLIQYYNGEERAKGNILERFSAQQFPDLHSELNLSSLELGDSALYFCASSVGSSGSGDNEQFFGPGTRLTVL.

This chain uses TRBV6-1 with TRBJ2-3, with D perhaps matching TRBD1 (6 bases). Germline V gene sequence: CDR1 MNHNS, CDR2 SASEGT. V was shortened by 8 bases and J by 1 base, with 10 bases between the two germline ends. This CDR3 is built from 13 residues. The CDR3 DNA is TGTGCCAGCCTAGGGGGTGGCACAGATACGCAGTATTTT. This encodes CASLGGGTDTQYF.

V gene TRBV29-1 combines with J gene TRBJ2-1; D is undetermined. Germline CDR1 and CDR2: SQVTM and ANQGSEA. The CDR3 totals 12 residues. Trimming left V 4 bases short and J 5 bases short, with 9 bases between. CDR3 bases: TGCAGCGTTGGTTTGCAGGACAATGAGCAGTTCTTC. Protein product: CSVGLQDNEQFF.

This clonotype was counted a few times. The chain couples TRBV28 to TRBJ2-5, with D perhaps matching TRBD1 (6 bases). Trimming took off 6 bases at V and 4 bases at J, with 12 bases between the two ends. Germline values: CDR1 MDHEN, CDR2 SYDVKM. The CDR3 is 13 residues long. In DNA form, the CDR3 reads TGTGCCAGCAGGGCCCAGGGGCGAGAGACCCAGTACTTC. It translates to CASRAQGRETQYF.

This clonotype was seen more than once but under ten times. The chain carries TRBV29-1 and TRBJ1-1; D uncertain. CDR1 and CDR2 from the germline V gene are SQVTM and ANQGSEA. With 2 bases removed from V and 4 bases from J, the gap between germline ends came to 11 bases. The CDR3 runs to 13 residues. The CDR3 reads CSVEMRTSTEAFF. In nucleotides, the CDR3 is TGCAGCGTTGAAATGCGGACTTCCACTGAAGCTTTCTTT.

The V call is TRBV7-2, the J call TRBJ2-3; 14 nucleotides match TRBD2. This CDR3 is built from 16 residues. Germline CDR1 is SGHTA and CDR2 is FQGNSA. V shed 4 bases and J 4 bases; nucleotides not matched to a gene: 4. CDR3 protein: CASSSGLAGAADTQYF. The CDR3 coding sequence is TGTGCCAGCAGCTCGGGACTAGCGGGAGCCGCAGATACGCAGTATTTT.

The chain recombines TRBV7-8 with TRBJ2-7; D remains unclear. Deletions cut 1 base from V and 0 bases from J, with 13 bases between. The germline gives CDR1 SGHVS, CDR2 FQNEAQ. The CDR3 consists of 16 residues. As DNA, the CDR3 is TGTGCCAGCAGCTTAGGACCCAAGGCCGGCTCCTACGAGCAGTACTTC. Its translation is CASSLGPKAGSYEQYF. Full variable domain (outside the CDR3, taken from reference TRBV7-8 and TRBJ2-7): GAGVSQSPRYKVAKRGQDVALRCDPISGHVSLFWYQQALGQGPEFLTYFQNEAQLDKSGLPSDRFFAERPEGSVSTLKIQRTQQEDSAVYLCASSLGPKAGSYEQYFGPGTRLTVT.

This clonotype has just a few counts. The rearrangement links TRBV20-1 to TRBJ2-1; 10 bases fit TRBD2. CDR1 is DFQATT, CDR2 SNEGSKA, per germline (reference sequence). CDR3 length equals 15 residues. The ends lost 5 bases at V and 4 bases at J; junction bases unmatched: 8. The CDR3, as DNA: TGCAGTGCTGCCCCTCCGACTAGCGGGTACAATGAGCAGTTCTTC. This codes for CSAAPPTSGYNEQFF.

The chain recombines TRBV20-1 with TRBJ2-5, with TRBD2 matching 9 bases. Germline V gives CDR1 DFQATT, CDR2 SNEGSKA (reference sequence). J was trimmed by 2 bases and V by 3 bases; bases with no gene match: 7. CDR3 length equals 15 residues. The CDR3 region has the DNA TGCAGTGCTAGCCGTTTCCTAGCGGGACAAGAGACCCAGTACTTC. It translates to CSASRFLAGQETQYF.

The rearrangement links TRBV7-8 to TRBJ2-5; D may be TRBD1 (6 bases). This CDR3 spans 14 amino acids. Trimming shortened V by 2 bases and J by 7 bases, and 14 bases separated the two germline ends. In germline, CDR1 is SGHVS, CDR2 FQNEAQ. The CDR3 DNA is TGTGCCAGCAGCTTAACCGGGTCACAGGGGACCCAGTACTTC. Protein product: CASSLTGSQGTQYF.

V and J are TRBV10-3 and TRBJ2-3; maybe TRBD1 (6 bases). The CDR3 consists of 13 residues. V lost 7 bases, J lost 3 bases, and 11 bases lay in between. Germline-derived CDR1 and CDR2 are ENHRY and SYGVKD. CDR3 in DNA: TGTGCCATCACAGGGGCAGAAACAGATACGCAGTATTTT. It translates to CAITGAETDTQYF.

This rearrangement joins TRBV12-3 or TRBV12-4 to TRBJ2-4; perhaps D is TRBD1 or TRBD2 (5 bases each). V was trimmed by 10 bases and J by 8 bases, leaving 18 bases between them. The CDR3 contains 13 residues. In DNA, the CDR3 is TGTGCCACCCGTGGGGGAGAACGGGACATTCAGTACTTC. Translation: CATRGGERDIQYF.

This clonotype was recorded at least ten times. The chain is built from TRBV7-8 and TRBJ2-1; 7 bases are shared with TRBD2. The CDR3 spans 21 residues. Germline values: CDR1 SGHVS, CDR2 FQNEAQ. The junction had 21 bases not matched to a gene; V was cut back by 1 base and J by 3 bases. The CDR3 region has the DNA TGTGCCAGCAGCTTAGTCTCAACCCTCGGAGATGGCGGGAGAAACTACAATGAGCAGTTCTTC. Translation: CASSLVSTLGDGGRNYNEQFF.

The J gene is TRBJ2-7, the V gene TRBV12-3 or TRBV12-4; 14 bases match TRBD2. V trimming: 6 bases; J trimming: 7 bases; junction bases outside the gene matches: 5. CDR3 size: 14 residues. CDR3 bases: TGTGCCAGCAGGGGACTAGCGGGAGTAAGTGAGCAGTACTTC. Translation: CASRGLAGVSEQYF.

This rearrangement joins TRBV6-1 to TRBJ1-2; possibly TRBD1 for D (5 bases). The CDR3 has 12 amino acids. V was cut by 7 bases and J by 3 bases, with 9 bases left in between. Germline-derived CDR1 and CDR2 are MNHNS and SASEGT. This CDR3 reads CASTPRDYGYTF. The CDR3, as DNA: TGTGCCAGCACGCCCAGGGACTATGGCTACACCTTC.

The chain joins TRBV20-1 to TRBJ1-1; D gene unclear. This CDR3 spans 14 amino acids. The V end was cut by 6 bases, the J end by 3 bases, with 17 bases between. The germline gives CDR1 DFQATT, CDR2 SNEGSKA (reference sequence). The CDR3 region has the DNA TGCAGTGCCGCGGAGGGAGCCACTTACACTGAAGCTTTCTTT. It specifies CSAAEGATYTEAFF.